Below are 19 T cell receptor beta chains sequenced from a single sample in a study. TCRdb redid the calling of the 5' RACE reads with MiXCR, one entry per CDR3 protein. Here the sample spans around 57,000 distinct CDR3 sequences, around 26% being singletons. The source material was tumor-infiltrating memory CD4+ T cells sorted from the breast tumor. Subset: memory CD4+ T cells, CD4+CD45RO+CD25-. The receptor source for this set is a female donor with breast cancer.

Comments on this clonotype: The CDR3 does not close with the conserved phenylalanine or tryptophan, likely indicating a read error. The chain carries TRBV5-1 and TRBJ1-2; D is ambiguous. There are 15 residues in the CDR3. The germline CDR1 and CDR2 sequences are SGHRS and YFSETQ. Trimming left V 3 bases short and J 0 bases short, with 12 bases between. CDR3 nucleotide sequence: TGCGCCAGCAGCTCGGGAGGCCTAACTAACTATGGCTACACCCTC. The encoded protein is CASSSGGLTNYGYTL.

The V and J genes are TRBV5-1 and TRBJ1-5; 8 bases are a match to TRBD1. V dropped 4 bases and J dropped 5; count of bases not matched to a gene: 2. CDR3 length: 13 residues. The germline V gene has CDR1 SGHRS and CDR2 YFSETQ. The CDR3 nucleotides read TGCGCCAGCAGCCCGGGACAGGATCAGCCCCAGCATTTT. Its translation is CASSPGQDQPQHF.

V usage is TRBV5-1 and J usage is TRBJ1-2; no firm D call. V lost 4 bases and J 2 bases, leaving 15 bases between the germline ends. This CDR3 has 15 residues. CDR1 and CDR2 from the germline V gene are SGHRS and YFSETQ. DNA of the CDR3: TGCGCCAGCAGCCCACAGCCTCCACGGAACTATGGCTACACCTTC. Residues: CASSPQPPRNYGYTF.

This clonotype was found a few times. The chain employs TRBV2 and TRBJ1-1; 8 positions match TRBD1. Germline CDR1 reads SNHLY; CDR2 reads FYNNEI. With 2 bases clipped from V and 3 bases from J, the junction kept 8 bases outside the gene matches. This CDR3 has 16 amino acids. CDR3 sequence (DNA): TGTGCCAGCAGTGAACGGGGCAGGGGGCCGGACACTGAAGCTTTCTTT. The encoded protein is CASSERGRGPDTEAFF.

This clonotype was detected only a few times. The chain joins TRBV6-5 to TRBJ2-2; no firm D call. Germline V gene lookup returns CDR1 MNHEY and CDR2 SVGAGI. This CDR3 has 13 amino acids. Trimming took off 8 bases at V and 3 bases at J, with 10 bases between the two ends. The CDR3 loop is CASGRSDTGELFF. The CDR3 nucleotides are TGTGCCAGCGGAAGGAGCGACACCGGGGAGCTGTTTTTT.

CDR3 in DNA: TGTGCCAGCAGCCAAGACAGGGCCTATGGCTACACCTTC. This translates into CASSQDRAYGYTF. The chain recombines TRBV14 with TRBJ1-2; D might be TRBD1 (5 bases). The CDR3 contains 13 residues. V was pared by 0 bases and J by 4 bases, with 6 bases between. Per germline, CDR1 SGHDN and CDR2 FVKESK.

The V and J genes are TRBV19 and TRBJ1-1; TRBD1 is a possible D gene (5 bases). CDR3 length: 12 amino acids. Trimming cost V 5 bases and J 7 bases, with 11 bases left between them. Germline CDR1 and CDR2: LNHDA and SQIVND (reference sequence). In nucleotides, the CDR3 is TGTGCCAGTAGTGTGTCGGGGGGTGAAGCTTTCTTT. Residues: CASSVSGGEAFF.

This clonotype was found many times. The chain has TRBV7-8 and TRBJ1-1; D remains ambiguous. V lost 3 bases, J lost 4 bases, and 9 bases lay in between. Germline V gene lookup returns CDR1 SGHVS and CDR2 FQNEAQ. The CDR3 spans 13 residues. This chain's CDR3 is CASSFLEGTEAFF. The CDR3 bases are TGTGCCAGCAGCTTTTTGGAGGGCACTGAAGCTTTCTTT.

The CDR3 DNA reads as TGTGCCAGCAGCTTAGCTTTGACCCTTGCTACAGCAGATACGCAGTATTTT. It specifies CASSLALTLATADTQYF. The rearrangement joins TRBV7-3 to TRBJ2-3; D is ambiguous. Germline assignment: CDR1 SGHTA and CDR2 FQGTGA. This CDR3 has 17 residues. Trimming removed 2 bases from V and 4 bases from J, with 19 bases in between.

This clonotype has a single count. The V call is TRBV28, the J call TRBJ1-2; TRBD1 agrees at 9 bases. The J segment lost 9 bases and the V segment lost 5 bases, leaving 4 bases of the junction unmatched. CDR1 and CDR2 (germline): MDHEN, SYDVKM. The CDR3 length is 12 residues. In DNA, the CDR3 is TGTGCCAGCAGTCCACAGGGGGCCCGCTACACCTTC. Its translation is CASSPQGARYTF.

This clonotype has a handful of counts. The CDR3 bases are TGCGCCAGCAGCTTGGAGACGACTTACAATGAGCAGTTCTTC. Translating it yields CASSLETTYNEQFF. The chain is built from TRBV5-1 and TRBJ2-1; no reliable D call. This CDR3 has 14 amino acids. Germline values: CDR1 SGHRS, CDR2 YFSETQ. V was shortened by 0 bases and J by 4 bases, with 8 bases between the two germline ends.

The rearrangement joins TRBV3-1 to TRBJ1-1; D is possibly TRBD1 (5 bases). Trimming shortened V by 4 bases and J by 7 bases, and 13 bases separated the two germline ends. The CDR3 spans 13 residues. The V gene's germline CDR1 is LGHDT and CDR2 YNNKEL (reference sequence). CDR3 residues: CASSRGDGVEAFF. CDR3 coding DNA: TGTGCCAGCAGCCGGGGGGATGGGGTTGAAGCTTTCTTT.

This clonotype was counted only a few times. The CDR3 sequence is CASSLSHPTDTQYF. Here the CDR3 DNA reads TGTGCCAGCAGCTTATCACATCCAACAGATACGCAGTATTTT. J is TRBJ2-3 and V is TRBV7-2; the D is unclear. Germline loops: CDR1 SGHTA, CDR2 FQGNSA. The ends were cut back, 2 bases at V and 3 bases at J, with 9 bases in the middle. The CDR3 is 14 amino acids.

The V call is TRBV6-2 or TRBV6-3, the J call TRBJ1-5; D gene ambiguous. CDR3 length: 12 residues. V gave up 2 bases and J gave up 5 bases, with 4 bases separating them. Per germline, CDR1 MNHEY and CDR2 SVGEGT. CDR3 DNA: TGTGCCAGCAGTTACCTCTATCAGCCCCAGCATTTT. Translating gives CASSYLYQPQHF.

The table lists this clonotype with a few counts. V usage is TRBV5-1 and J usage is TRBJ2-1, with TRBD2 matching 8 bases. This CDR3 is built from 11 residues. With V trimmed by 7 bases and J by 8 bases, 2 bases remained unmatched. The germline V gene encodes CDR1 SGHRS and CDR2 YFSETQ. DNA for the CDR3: TGCGCCAGCCAGCGGGAGTATGAGCAGTTCTTC. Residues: CASQREYEQFF.

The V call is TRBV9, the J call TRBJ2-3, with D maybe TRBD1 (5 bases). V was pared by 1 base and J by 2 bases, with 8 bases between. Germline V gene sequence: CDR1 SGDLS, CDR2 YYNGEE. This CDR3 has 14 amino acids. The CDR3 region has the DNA TGTGCCAGCAGCGTAAGGGGTGACACAGATACGCAGTATTTT. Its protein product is CASSVRGDTDTQYF.

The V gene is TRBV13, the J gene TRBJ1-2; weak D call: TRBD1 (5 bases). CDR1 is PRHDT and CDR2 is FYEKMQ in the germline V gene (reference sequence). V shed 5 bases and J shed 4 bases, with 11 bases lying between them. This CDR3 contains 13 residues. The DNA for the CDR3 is TGTGCCAGCAGCGCGGGGCGAGGCTATGGCTACACCTTC. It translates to CASSAGRGYGYTF.

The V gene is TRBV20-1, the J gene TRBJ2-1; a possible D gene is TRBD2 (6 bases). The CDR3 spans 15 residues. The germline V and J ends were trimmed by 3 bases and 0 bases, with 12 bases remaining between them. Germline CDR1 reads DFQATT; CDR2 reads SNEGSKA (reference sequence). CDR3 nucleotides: TGCAGTGCTAGCGGGAGTGTTAGCTCCTACAATGAGCAGTTCTTC. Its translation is CSASGSVSSYNEQFF.

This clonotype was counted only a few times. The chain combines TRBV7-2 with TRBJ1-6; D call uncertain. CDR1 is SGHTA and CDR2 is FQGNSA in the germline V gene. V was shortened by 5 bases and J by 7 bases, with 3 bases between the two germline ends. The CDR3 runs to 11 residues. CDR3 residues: CASSANSPLHF. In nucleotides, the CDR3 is TGTGCCAGCAGCGCGAATTCACCCCTCCACTTT.